The TCR beta chain under discussion was sequenced for a study of beta chain features in type 1 diabetes. Regarding the study as a whole: TCRB CDR3 length was moderately but significantly reduced in all four CD4+ subsets of Type 1 diabetes patients.

This clone has a handful of counts. Antigen: not known. As every portion of the isolated RNA was reverse transcribed, the sequencing read expressed TCRB transcripts. Using immunoSEQ multiplex PCR, the repertoire was profiled, and TCRdb retains in-frame clones only, with some absent. The sample yields more than 250,000 clones, around 21% seen once. V trimming: 0 bases; J trimming: 3 bases; junction bases outside the gene matches: 5. Germline V gene data show CDR1 as LGHNA and CDR2 as YNFKEQ. There are 16 residues in the CDR3. This chain joins TRBV4-2 and TRBJ2-7; 10 positions match TRBD2. This clonotype was obtained from a woman aged 40 to 55 with type 1 diabetes. Source material: naive CD4+ T cells from blood. CDR3 protein: CASSQDLAGGVYEQYF. In DNA form, the CDR3 reads TGTGCCAGCAGCCAAGATTTAGCGGGGGGCGTCTACGAGCAGTACTTC.